These 14 T cell receptor beta chains share one sample of origin, sequenced in a study of blood T cell repertoires in COVID-19. Libraries were prepared by immunoSEQ multiplex PCR; TCRdb keeps only in-frame clonotypes and omits some of them. Counted here are roughly 99,000 clones, 90% to 95% occurring once; the ten biggest clones make up over 1%. Specimen: peripheral blood. These receptors originate from a woman in her thirties with acute or convalescent COVID-19.

V gene TRBV7-6 combines with J gene TRBJ1-1, with D perhaps TRBD1 (6 bases). The CDR3 length is 15 residues. V was cut by 4 bases and J by 0 bases, with 12 bases left in between. The germline V gene has CDR1 SGHVS and CDR2 FNYEAQ. The DNA of the CDR3 is TGTGCCAGCAGCTCTAATCAGGGGCTGAACACTGAAGCTTTCTTT. This translates into CASSSNQGLNTEAFF.

The V call is TRBV30, the J call TRBJ2-3; 7 positions agree with TRBD1. Per germline, CDR1 GTSNPN and CDR2 SVGIG (reference sequence). This CDR3 region has 14 residues. V trimming: 3 bases; J trimming: 5 bases; junction bases outside the gene matches: 8. This chain's CDR3 is CAWSITGAGDTQYF. In nucleotides, the CDR3 is TGTGCCTGGAGCATCACAGGGGCGGGAGATACGCAGTATTTT. The full variable domain, with the rest looked up from reference TRBV30 and TRBJ2-3, is SQTIHQWPATLVQPVGSPLSLECTVEGTSNPNLYWYRQAAGRGLQLLFYSVGIGQISSEVPQNLSASRPQDRQFILSSKKLLLSDSGFYLCAWSITGAGDTQYFGPGTRLTVL.

The rearrangement joins TRBV7-2 to TRBJ2-2, with D perhaps matching TRBD2 (5 bases). With 6 bases removed from V and 0 bases from J, the gap between germline ends came to 17 bases. Germline CDR1 is SGHTA and CDR2 is FQGNSA. CDR3 length: 17 amino acids. The CDR3 region is CASSPEVGIANTGELFF. The CDR3 DNA reads TGTGCCAGCAGTCCGGAGGTAGGGATCGCGAACACCGGGGAGCTGTTTTTT.

The chain uses TRBV6-2 or TRBV6-3 and TRBJ1-2, with D perhaps TRBD1 (6 bases). The germline CDR1 and CDR2 sequences are MNHEY and SVGEGT. The CDR3 contains 13 residues. V lost 4 bases, J lost 4 bases, and 10 bases lay in between. DNA of the CDR3: TGTGCCAGCAGTTGGGCAGGGGTCTATGGCTACACCTTC. Amino acid sequence: CASSWAGVYGYTF.

A single count supports this clone. The chain carries TRBV5-4 and TRBJ1-2; TRBD1 matches 7 bases. This CDR3 spans 14 amino acids. V was clipped by 3 bases and J by 2 bases; unmatched bases: 4. Germline V gives CDR1 SGHNT, CDR2 YYREEE (reference sequence). In DNA form, the CDR3 reads TGTGCCAGCAGCTATCCGGGACAGAACTATGGCTACACCTTC. It is translated as CASSYPGQNYGYTF.

The chain links TRBV7-8 to TRBJ2-1; 7 bases agree with TRBD2. Losses at the gene ends were 4 bases for V and 9 bases for J; bases not matched to a gene: 12. The CDR3 is made up of 15 amino acids. Germline V gene data show CDR1 as SGHVS and CDR2 as FQNEAQ. CDR3 nucleotides: TGTGCCAGCAGCTCACAGCGGGAAGGGTTGCGTGAGCAGTTCTTC. Its translation is CASSSQREGLREQFF.

V usage is TRBV28 and J usage is TRBJ1-1; 8 bases align to TRBD1. J gave up 0 bases and V 6 bases, and 9 bases lay outside the gene matches. CDR1 is MDHEN, CDR2 SYDVKM, per germline. The CDR3 extends over 16 amino acids. The CDR3 reads CASRFMLDRVNTEAFF. For the CDR3, the DNA is TGTGCCAGCAGATTTATGCTGGACAGGGTGAACACTGAAGCTTTCTTT. The full variable domain, with the rest looked up from reference TRBV28 and TRBJ1-1, is DVKVTQSSRYLVKRTGEKVFLECVQDMDHENMFWYRQDPGLGLRLIYFSYDVKMKEKGDIPEGYSVSREKKERFSLILESASTNQTSMYLCASRFMLDRVNTEAFFGQGTRLTVV.

This chain joins TRBV3-1 (or the pseudogene TRBV3-2) and TRBJ2-5; TRBD1 might be the D (5 bases). Per the germline V gene, CDR1 is LGHDT and CDR2 is YNNKEL (reference sequence). This CDR3 has 13 residues. V was shortened by 5 bases and J by 1 base, with 8 bases between the two germline ends. In DNA, the CDR3 is TGTGCCAGCAGCGAAGGGGCCCAAGAGACCCAGTACTTC. This codes for CASSEGAQETQYF.

Details on this clone: The same CDR3 is also encoded by other DNA sequences in this sample. The gene calls are TRBV5-1 and TRBJ2-7; no definite D call. Germline V gene data show CDR1 as SGHRS and CDR2 as YFSETQ. The V gene lost 2 bases and the J gene lost 0 bases, with 3 bases spanning the gap. The CDR3 has 12 amino acids. This CDR3 is CASSFSSYEQYF. The CDR3 DNA is TGCGCCAGCAGCTTTAGCTCCTACGAGCAGTACTTC.

This chain connects TRBV24-1 to TRBJ2-7, with D possibly TRBD1 on 6 matching bases. The germline V gene encodes CDR1 KGHDR and CDR2 SFDVKD. Trimming cost V 7 bases and J 1 base, with 13 bases left between them. The CDR3 extends over 14 amino acids. The CDR3 region is CATSSGTMSYEQYF. CDR3 DNA sequence: TGTGCCACCAGCTCCGGGACAATGTCCTACGAGCAGTACTTC.

The genes are TRBV7-9 and TRBJ2-2; 7 bases agree with TRBD1. The CDR3 is 17 residues long. Germline values: CDR1 SEHNR, CDR2 FQNEAQ (reference sequence). Trimming cost V 7 bases and J 7 bases; bases outside gene matches: 18. The CDR3: CASTPPGQVTMYGELFF. CDR3 DNA: TGTGCCAGCACCCCTCCTGGACAGGTCACAATGTACGGGGAGCTGTTTTTT.

The chain uses TRBV19 and TRBJ1-5; the D gene is possibly TRBD1 (5 bases). The germline V and J ends were trimmed by 1 base and 3 bases, with 10 bases remaining between them. Germline-derived CDR1 and CDR2 are LNHDA and SQIVND (reference sequence). The CDR3 is 15 residues long. DNA of the CDR3: TGTGCCAGTAGTATAGCCAACAGGTTCAATCAGCCCCAGCATTTT. This codes for CASSIANRFNQPQHF.

This chain links TRBV9 with TRBJ2-7; 8 bases fit TRBD2. V shed 2 bases, J shed 5 bases, and the junction held 6 bases outside the gene matches. The CDR3 sequence is 14 residues long. Germline V gene lookup returns CDR1 SGDLS and CDR2 YYNGEE. As DNA, the CDR3 is TGTGCCAGCAGCGTTGGACTAGCTTTCAACGAGCAGTACTTC. It specifies CASSVGLAFNEQYF.

The gene calls are TRBV3-1 (or the pseudogene TRBV3-2) and TRBJ2-1, with 10 bases lining up with TRBD2. Germline V gene data show CDR1 as LGHDT and CDR2 as YNNKEL (reference sequence). Losses at the gene ends were 0 bases for V and 9 bases for J; bases not matched to a gene: 11. The length of the CDR3 is 17 residues. The DNA of the CDR3 is TGTGCCAGCAGCCAAGAATTAGGACTAGCGGCCACCGGTGAGCAGTTCTTC. Protein sequence: CASSQELGLAATGEQFF.